This passage covers 6 T cell receptor beta chains from one sample sequenced in a study of blood T cell repertoires in COVID-19. The data were produced by immunoSEQ multiplex PCR, yet TCRdb's version contains in-frame clones alone and is incomplete. The sample has 270,000 or so clones, more than 75% seen once. Sequenced: peripheral blood. The receptors come from a man aged 40-49 years with active or convalescent COVID-19.

This clone has a single count. The gene calls are TRBV9 and TRBJ2-5; possible D gene TRBD2, 5 bases. Germline values: CDR1 SGDLS, CDR2 YYNGEE. V was cut by 4 bases and J by 3 bases, with 10 bases left in between. The CDR3 is 13 amino acids. The CDR3 DNA reads TGTGCCAGCAGCACGGGATTCGAAGAGACCCAGTACTTC. Its protein is CASSTGFEETQYF.

In this sample, this clone turned up a few times. Other DNA sequences from this sample encode an identical CDR3 as well. The V gene is TRBV5-6, the J gene TRBJ2-7; TRBD1 is a possible D gene (5 bases). Trimming shortened V by 5 bases and J by 0 bases, and 12 bases separated the two germline ends. The V gene's germline CDR1 is SGHDT and CDR2 YYEEEE. The CDR3 length is 14 residues. This chain's CDR3 is CASSSPGYSYEQYF. CDR3 coding DNA: TGTGCCAGCAGTTCCCCAGGGTACTCCTACGAGCAGTACTTC. Full variable domain (remainder filled in from reference TRBV5-6 and TRBJ2-7): DAGVTQSPTHLIKTRGQQVTLRCSPKSGHDTVSWYQQALGQGPQFIFQYYEEEERQRGNFPDRFSGHQFPNYSSELNVNALLLGDSALYLCASSSPGYSYEQYFGPGTRLTVT.

The chain couples TRBV4-1 to TRBJ2-5; 7 nucleotides agree with TRBD2. The CDR3 spans 16 residues. The junction had 12 bases not matched to a gene; V was cut back by 5 bases and J by 3 bases. CDR1 MGHRA and CDR2 YSYEKL come from the germline V gene. CDR3 loop: CASSSVVGGLEETQYF. Here the CDR3 DNA reads TGCGCCAGCAGCTCAGTCGTGGGGGGGTTGGAAGAGACCCAGTACTTC.

This chain links TRBV27 with TRBJ1-2; D ambiguous. CDR1 is MNHEY, CDR2 SMNVEV, per germline (reference sequence). The CDR3 totals 14 residues. Trimming took 2 bases from V and 8 from J, leaving 15 bases between them. CDR3 sequence reads: CASSLGSTSGGYTF. CDR3 nucleotides: TGTGCCAGCAGTTTAGGGAGCACCTCAGGAGGCTACACCTTC.

CDR3 sequence reads: CASSLATGLGEAFF. In nucleotides, the CDR3 is TGTGCCAGCAGCTTAGCGACAGGGTTGGGGGAAGCTTTCTTT. This rearrangement joins TRBV7-2 to TRBJ1-1; 7 bases line up with TRBD1. Germline CDR1 SGHTA, CDR2 FQGNSA. The CDR3 covers 14 residues. J gave up 8 bases and V 0 bases, and 6 bases lay outside the gene matches. The complete variable domain, with remaining parts taken from reference TRBV7-2 and TRBJ1-1, reads GAGVSQSPSNKVTEKGKDVELRCDPISGHTALYWYRQSLGQGLEFLIYFQGNSAPDKSGLPSDRFSAERTGGSVSTLTIQRTQQEDSAVYLCASSLATGLGEAFFGQGTRLTVV.

The chain has TRBV18 and TRBJ2-4; TRBD2 agrees at 12 bases. Germline lookup yields CDR1 KGHSH and CDR2 LQKENI. The CDR3 totals 17 residues. The junction had 4 bases not matched to a gene; V was cut back by 4 bases and J by 0 bases. The CDR3 sequence is CASSLTSGSGAKNIQYF. The CDR3 region has the DNA TGTGCCAGCTCACTGACTAGCGGGAGCGGAGCCAAAAACATTCAGTACTTC.